This T cell receptor beta chain was sequenced during a study of blood T cell repertoires in COVID-19 (dated by TCRdb to the early 2020s). Background on the whole study: Samples from collaborators originated in the United States, Italy and Spain and spanned both the acute and convalescent phases of COVID-19. Samples were obtained from the ongoing ImmuneRACE study (first 160 participants) and from 1,200 or so subjects provided by 6 global collaborators. The material from the prospective study consisted of cDNA or gDNA derived from T cells, B-cell-depleted T cells, or PBMCs. Sample metadata almost always included a de-identified subject ID, COVID-19 status, age in years and sex. The repertoires were released in a freely available public database intended as a resource for research on the immune response to SARS-CoV-2. Deeply sampled blood TCRbeta repertoires from subjects exposed to, actively infected with, or recovered from COVID-19 were included in the dataset. Where available, HLA class I and class II types were taken from metadata supplied by the sample provider and were not determined by assay-based typing. Broad study findings and their caveats: The quantity of clinical and demographic metadata differed by source and by participant and was supplied without curation.

As concerns this clone: Its antigen is unknown. One base away there is no much larger clone; base qualities are not given.

Whole blood was collected in K2EDTA tubes by collaborating institutions according to the institutions' own protocols. Collaborator samples were shipped for TCRbeta analysis as frozen whole blood, isolated PBMCs, or DNA extracted from either sample type. Including the terminal cysteine and phenylalanine, the CDR3 comprises 15 residues. The read is trimmed to its CDR3 DNA, 45 bases read in frame from base 1. The germline ends are 16 bases apart after V is trimmed by 0 bases and J by 6 bases. CDR1 and CDR2 are drawn from the germline V gene: SGHRS, YFSETQ. TCRbeta CDR3 regions were amplified from genomic DNA by means of the immunoSEQ Assay, a bias-controlled multiplex PCR. The paper's processing steps were these. The number of nucleated cells in each sample was estimated by amplification of reference gene primers within the assay. To quantify the absolute abundance of each unique TCRbeta CDR3 rearrangement, sequence reads were collapsed and filtered. For each sample, productive Simpson clonality was calculated as the square root of Simpson's diversity index across productive rearrangements. TCRdb mirrors the immuneACCESS table, restricted to in-frame sequences. Some clones are absent from its copies; in checked studies, under half trace to an unresolved V gene, and the reason for the others is unknown. V, J and clone size reflect that table, while D and trimming were determined from the DNA. The sample table shows roughly 160,000 clones, and 70% to 90% are seen once. Roughly 1% of the sample rests with the top ten.

This TCR was sampled from a man aged 40-49 years with acute or convalescent COVID-19. The rearranged segments are TRBV5-1 and TRBJ2-7, with a weak D call of TRBD2 (6 bases match). The sample was peripheral blood. The CDR3 here reads CASSLAGGTAAEQYF. In nucleotides, the sequence is TGCGCCAGCAGCTTGGCTGGGGGGACGGCCGCCGAGCAGTACTTC.